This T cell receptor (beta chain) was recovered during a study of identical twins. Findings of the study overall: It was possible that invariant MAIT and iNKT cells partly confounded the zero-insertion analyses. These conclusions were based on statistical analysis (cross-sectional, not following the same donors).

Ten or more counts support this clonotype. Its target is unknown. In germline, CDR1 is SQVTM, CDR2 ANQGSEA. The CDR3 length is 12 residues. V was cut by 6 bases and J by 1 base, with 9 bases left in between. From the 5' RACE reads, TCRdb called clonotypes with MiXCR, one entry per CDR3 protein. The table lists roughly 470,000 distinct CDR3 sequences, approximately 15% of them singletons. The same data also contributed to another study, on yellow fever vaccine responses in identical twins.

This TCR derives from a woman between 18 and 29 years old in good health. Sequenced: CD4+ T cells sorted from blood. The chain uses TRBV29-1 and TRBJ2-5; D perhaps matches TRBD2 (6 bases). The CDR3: CSVSLAQETQYF. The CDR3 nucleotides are TGCAGCGTATCACTAGCCCAAGAGACCCAGTACTTC.